The following is a T cell receptor (beta chain) sequence with its context. Its antigen remains unknown. The data were obtained in a study of cytomegalovirus exposure and HLA in healthy donors. Whole-study results and caveats: Researchers reported that a few CMV-associated chains were confirmed in vitro as CMV antigen-specific. Many donors carried some public TCRs, although rarity characterized most TCR sequences. A later analysis showed HLA-associated TCR beta chains outstripping equally common others in clonal expansion. In a later analysis, donors in an Asian-associated ancestry cluster reportedly had fewer N-insertions in productive TCRs than the cohort mean.

This CDR3 region has 13 residues. V lost 6 bases and J lost 4, with 12 bases in between. Per the germline V gene, CDR1 is SGHAT and CDR2 is FQNNGV. The PCR used 60 Vbeta and 13 Jbeta primers. The repertoire was sequenced with immunoSEQ multiplex PCR; TCRdb's copy has only in-frame clones and lacks some. The sample lists 80,000 to 90,000 clones, roughly 80% seen once, with about 2.2% in the top ten. The sequencing input was PBMCs. The TCR originated in a man in his forties in good health and CMV-seronegative. The chain links TRBV11-2 to TRBJ1-1; D not certain. The CDR3 DNA sequence: TGTGCCAGCAGTCCTCTAGGTGTCACTGAAGCTTTCTTT. The encoded protein is CASSPLGVTEAFF.